This T cell receptor (beta chain) was found in a study of blood T cell repertoires in COVID-19. In its sample, this clone was seen once. V was cut by 4 bases and J by 2 bases, with 7 bases left in between. CDR3 length: 13 residues. From germline, CDR1 is SGDLS and CDR2 YYNGEE. Assay: immunoSEQ multiplex PCR; the TCRdb copy retains only in-frame clones and omits some. The sample records approximately 400,000 clones, roughly 80% being singletons. The chain has TRBV9 and TRBJ1-3; D call uncertain. The clonotype comes from a woman aged 50 to 60 who had recovered from COVID-19. Material: PBMCs or T cells enriched from blood (not recorded which). In DNA form, the CDR3 reads TGTGCCAGCAGCACTGACACTGGAAACACCATATATTTT. Translation: CASSTDTGNTIYF.